This entry describes one T cell receptor beta chain. The antigen this receptor binds is unknown. The sample holds no much larger clone one base away, and base qualities are not on file. TCRbeta CDR3 regions were amplified from genomic DNA using the immunoSEQ Assay, a bias-controlled multiplex PCR. The original pipeline was this. The number of nucleated cells in each sample was estimated from the amplification of reference gene primers within the assay. Sequence reads were collapsed and filtered to measure the absolute abundance of every unique TCRbeta CDR3 rearrangement. For each sample, productive Simpson clonality was calculated as the square root of Simpson's diversity index across productive rearrangements. Imported from immuneACCESS, the table was reduced by TCRdb to in-frame sequences with V and J called. These copies leave out some clones; in studies compared against another copy, an unresolved V gene accounts for under half, and the cause of the remainder is not known. V and J calls and clone size follow that table, whereas D and trimming were derived from the DNA. The sample records some 380,000 clones, about 90% of which are singletons. The ten largest clones take up under 1.5% of the sample.

These data come from a study of blood T cell repertoires in COVID-19 (TCRdb year 2020). Context from the whole study: The collaborator samples originated in the United States, Italy and Spain and spanned the acute and convalescent phases of COVID-19. The material from the prospective study consisted of cDNA or gDNA derived from T cells, B-cell-depleted T cells, or PBMCs. Deeply sampled blood TCRbeta repertoires from subjects exposed to, actively infected with, or recovered from COVID-19 were included in the dataset. The repertoires were released in a freely available public database intended as a resource for research on the immune response to SARS-CoV-2. Samples came from the ongoing ImmuneRACE study (first 160 participants) plus 1,254 subjects from 6 global collaborators. A de-identified subject ID, COVID-19 status, age in years and sex were almost always included in the sample metadata. Where available, HLA class I and class II types were obtained from metadata supplied by the sample provider rather than from assay-based typing.

The germline ends are 6 bases apart after V is trimmed by 1 base and J by 3 bases. CDR1 and CDR2 are read off the germline V gene as LGHNA and YNFKEQ. Measured from the cysteine to the phenylalanine, the CDR3 is 14 residues long. The only DNA kept is the CDR3, 42 bases in frame from the first base. Participants in the prospective study were enrolled through a virtual design, were aged roughly 18 to 90 years, and lived in roughly 24 United States geographic areas. In the prospective study, participants were assigned to cohorts based on the clinical history participants reported in a screening survey and a study questionnaire. ImmuneRACE Cohort 3 recovered participants were defined by two consecutive negative NP/OP PCR tests, healthcare professional clearance, or symptom resolution. In the prospective study, mobile phlebotomists collected whole blood, serum and a nasopharyngeal or oropharyngeal swab from each participant. Over an approximately 2-month period, participants in the prospective study had the option of providing additional blood draws and questionnaires. Before DNA extraction, prospective study blood samples were shipped either frozen or at room temperature.

General study outcomes and caveats: How much clinical and demographic metadata was included differed by source and by participant, and the metadata was provided uncurated.

This receptor was taken from a young man who had recovered from COVID-19. Sequencing used PBMCs or T cells enriched from blood (not recorded which). The receptor chain draws on TRBV4-2 and TRBJ1-4, with the D gene too uncertain to name. The DNA is as follows: TGTGCCAGCAGCCAAGTGGGCTCTAATGAAAAACTGTTTTTT. Translated, this is CASSQVGSNEKLFF.